The source of this T cell receptor (beta chain) is a study of beta chain features in type 1 diabetes (dated by TCRdb to the late 2010s). About the full investigation: No differences in mean age, gender distribution, total cell number or subset yield were found between patients and healthy donors. A total of 90 million to 120 million sorted cells were examined across all samples, and a strong correlation was observed between cell number per subset and RNA yield. The study compared TCRB repertoires of sorted circulating CD4+ T cell subsets between recently diagnosed type 1 diabetes patients and matched healthy donors. Regulatory and stem cell-like memory subsets were obtained from only 8 patients and roughly 8 healthy donors, while naive and central memory subsets were obtained from all 28 donors.

The paper as a whole reports these results and caveats: PCR might favor shorter templates, but patient and control samples were amplified and corrected together, so any skew would affect both groups equally. Because cDNA rather than genomic DNA was sequenced, highly expressing activated cells could have been over-represented, although no difference in activation and CD3 levels was found between groups. Fewer insertions and more nucleotide deletions at VDJ recombination sites were observed in patients with type 1 diabetes, implying thymic rearrangement abnormalities. Naive, central memory and regulatory TCRB repertoires appeared to be more similar among patients than among healthy donors. Type 1 diabetes patients showed a moderate but significant shortening of TCRB CDR3 length in all four CD4+ subsets. HLA sub-analyses involved small numbers of individuals, so any influence of HLA type on TCRB rearrangement remained unresolved.

The entire amount of isolated RNA was reverse transcribed using the High Capacity cDNA Reverse Transcription Kit, so the sequenced TCRB transcripts were expressed ones. Deep immunoSEQ sequencing was applied to naive, central memory and regulatory T cell samples, giving an average of roughly 3.5 million total reads per sample. Sorted cells were lysed in RLT buffer, and RNA was extracted using DNase-treated RNeasy Micro or Mini kits according to cell number. Each cell subset was processed on its own to prevent cross-contamination, while patient and healthy donor samples were processed together. The immunoSEQ multiplex PCR was used to amplify TCRB sequences from cDNA, yielding 87-bp fragments that span the CDR3 region. Sequencing of the amplicons was done on the Illumina HiSeq platform. Regarding the original processing steps: PCR bias was corrected computationally using synthetic template baselines, and reads within Hamming distance 2 were collapsed, with unmergeable singletons discarded. Reads were aligned against IMGT so that V, D and J genes, CDR3 length and insertions or deletions at six rearrangement sites could be assigned. Within each subset, clonotype counts were normalized to sorted cell number, and only after that were true diversity and Gini coefficients computed with the tcR R package. The overlap coefficient, calculated on TCRB nucleotide sequences, was used to quantify repertoire sharing. Out-of-frame TCRB sequences from naive cells were analyzed to stand in for the pre-selection repertoire. In TCRdb, the immuneACCESS table is reduced to in-frame sequences with V and J assigned. These tables do not hold every clone; where another copy was compared, an unresolved V gene accounts for under half, and the others remain unexplained. D and trimming come from the DNA, and the V and J calls and clone size come from that table. The sample table lists hundreds of thousands of clones, roughly an eighth of them with a count of one. The ten biggest clones cover 0.022% of the sample.

Concerning this clone itself: Its antigen has not been determined. No base quality values were provided; no much bigger clone lies one nucleotide off.

The CDR3 starts with the cysteine, ends with the phenylalanine, and has 16 residues. This entry keeps only the CDR3 DNA: 48 bases, framed from base 1. V was cut back by 4 bases and J by 2 bases, leaving a gap of 16 bases between them. CDR1 and CDR2 (MNHNS, SASEGT) derive from the germline V gene. A single peripheral blood draw of about 116 mL on average was collected from each donor into heparinised tubes. Naive, central memory, regulatory and stem cell-like memory CD4+ T cells were sorted on a BD FACSAria II using a panel including CD45RO, CCR7, CD25, CD127, CD95 and CD27. All sorted populations exceeded 95% purity. Right away, PBMCs were isolated by Lymphoprep density gradient centrifugation and were stained directly, with no culture step. So that batch effects would be minimized, each experiment stained and sorted samples in pairs, pairing one healthy donor with one patient.

Sequenced material: naive CD4+ T cells from blood. What this sample's cell subset or site label stands for: true naive CD4+ T cells. The receptor was derived from a man younger than 35 with type 1 diabetes. The chain is assembled from TRBV6-1 and TRBJ2-3; the D segment cannot be called with confidence. In nucleotides, the sequence is TGTGCCAGCAGTGGAAGTGGTAGCATGGCCACAGATACGCAGTATTTT. This gives the protein CASSGSGSMATDTQYF.